A selection of T cell receptor beta chains follows, all from one sample in a study of blood T cell repertoires in COVID-19. This table comes from immunoSEQ multiplex PCR, and its TCRdb copy is limited to in-frame clones, with some not included. Altogether around 60,000 clones are present, under 85% being singletons, with the ten largest covering around 3.7%. Source material: peripheral blood. The source is a woman of 80 years or more with acute or convalescent COVID-19. Both conserved end residues are part of each CDR3. The D gene is left open where the match is weak. For some rows the clone size is stated as once, few or many, or as a class when expanded; others skip it.

CDR3 length	clone size	D gene	V gene	J gene	CDR3 protein	CDR3 DNA
12	-	-	TRBV12-3/TRBV12-4	TRBJ1-1	CASSFYRTEAFF	TGTGCCAGCAGTTTTTACAGAACTGAAGCTTTCTTT
15	-	TRBD1	TRBV6-8	TRBJ2-7	CASSPGQGRNYEQYF	TGTGCCAGCAGTCCCGGACAGGGCCGAAACTACGAGCAGTACTTC
13	-	TRBD1	TRBV5-6	TRBJ2-7	CASSLGGTYEQYF	TGTGCCAGCAGCTTAGGGGGCACTTACGAGCAGTACTTC
13	-	-	TRBV9	TRBJ1-4	CASSMGGNEKLFF	TGTGCCAGCAGCATGGGGGGTAATGAAAAACTGTTTTTT
14	-	-	TRBV9	TRBJ1-1	CASSVNSLNTEAFF	TGTGCCAGCAGCGTAAACAGTTTGAACACTGAAGCTTTCTTT
12	-	-	TRBV6-5	TRBJ1-2	CASSRVVFGYTF	TGTGCCAGCAGCAGGGTGGTATTTGGCTACACCTTC
16	-	TRBD2	TRBV5-5	TRBJ2-1	CASSFVRLASYNEQFF	TGTGCCAGCAGTTTTGTACGACTAGCCTCCTACAATGAGCAGTTCTTC
16	-	-	TRBV4-1	TRBJ1-1	CASSQAPLYSNTEAFF	TGCGCCAGCAGCCAAGCCCCCCTCTACAGTAACACTGAAGCTTTCTTT
16	few	TRBD2	TRBV11-2	TRBJ2-2	CASSSGGRRDTGELFF	TGTGCCAGCAGCTCGGGGGGGCGAAGGGACACCGGGGAGCTGTTTTTT
13	-	-	TRBV6-5	TRBJ1-1	CASTERGSTEAFF	TGTGCCAGCACCGAGAGGGGGAGCACTGAAGCTTTCTTT
16	-	-	TRBV2	TRBJ2-1	CASKSPGAPKYNEQFF	TGTGCCAGCAAGTCCCCGGGAGCACCCAAATACAATGAGCAGTTCTTC
15	-	-	TRBV10-3	TRBJ1-5	CAISTSGESNQPQHF	TGTGCCATCAGTACCTCAGGGGAGAGCAATCAGCCCCAGCATTTT
14	-	-	TRBV7-8	TRBJ2-3	CASSSGPAGDTQYF	TGTGCCAGCAGCTCGGGTCCTGCGGGGGATACGCAGTATTTT
14	-	TRBD1	TRBV7-3	TRBJ2-1	CASSSTGGYNEQFF	TGTGCCAGCAGCTCGACAGGGGGGTACAATGAGCAGTTCTTC
12	-	-	TRBV27	TRBJ2-7	CASSASPAEQYF	TGTGCCAGCAGCGCGAGTCCCGCCGAGCAGTACTTC
15	-	-	TRBV11-2	TRBJ1-2	CASSPGGRTDYGYTF	TGTGCCAGCAGCCCGGGTGGGCGGACAGACTATGGCTACACCTTC
13	-	-	TRBV6-5	TRBJ1-2	CASSPGLHYGYTF	TGTGCCAGCAGCCCCGGACTGCACTATGGCTACACCTTC
16	-	TRBD1	TRBV7-8	TRBJ2-7	CASSRDRELATREQYF	TGTGCCAGCAGCAGGGACAGGGAGCTTGCTACACGCGAGCAGTACTTC
11	-	-	TRBV20-1	TRBJ1-1	CSARDITEAFF	TGCAGTGCTAGAGATATCACTGAAGCTTTCTTT
15	-	-	TRBV28	TRBJ1-6	CASRQGISYNSPLHF	TGTGCCAGCAGGCAGGGGATTTCGTATAATTCACCCCTCCACTTT
14	-	TRBD2	TRBV3-1/TRBV3-2	TRBJ2-1	CASSQEVAGVKQFF	TGTGCCAGCAGCCAAGAAGTAGCGGGAGTAAAGCAGTTCTTC
19	-	TRBD2	TRBV7-3	TRBJ2-1	CASSRSRLAGGPPSREQFF	TGTGCCAGCAGCCGCTCCCGACTAGCGGGGGGCCCCCCGTCGCGAGAGCAGTTCTTC
11	-	-	TRBV7-2	TRBJ2-7	CASSPGYEQYF	TGTGCCAGCAGCCCCGGTTACGAGCAGTACTTC
16	-	TRBD2	TRBV7-2	TRBJ2-3	CASSSSGGRRTDTQYF	TGTGCCAGCAGCTCCAGCGGGGGCCGTCGCACAGATACGCAGTATTTT
16	-	-	TRBV4-2	TRBJ1-2	CASSQEETQMTGGYTF	TGTGCCAGCAGCCAAGAGGAGACACAGATGACGGGAGGCTACACCTTC
14	-	-	TRBV6-2/TRBV6-3	TRBJ2-3	CASSLSQGTDTQYF	TGTGCCAGCAGTTTGTCTCAGGGCACAGATACGCAGTATTTT
17	few	TRBD2	TRBV28	TRBJ2-3	CASSSSLLLAGTDTQYF	TGTGCCAGCAGTTCCTCCTTGCTTCTAGCGGGCACAGATACGCAGTATTTT
16	-	TRBD2	TRBV5-1	TRBJ2-2	CASSPGLAGNTGELFF	TGCGCCAGCAGCCCCGGACTAGCGGGTAACACCGGGGAGCTGTTTTTT
14	-	TRBD2	TRBV6-6	TRBJ2-7	CASSRSGRLYEQYF	TGTGCCAGCAGTCGCAGCGGGAGACTTTACGAGCAGTACTTC
15	-	TRBD1	TRBV2	TRBJ1-2	CASSEARSRGHGYTF	TGTGCCAGCAGTGAAGCCCGTTCGAGGGGGCATGGCTACACCTTC
15	-	TRBD2	TRBV4-3	TRBJ2-1	CASSQSGLTYNEQFF	TGCGCCAGCAGCCAATCGGGACTAACATACAATGAGCAGTTCTTC
19	-	-	TRBV18	TRBJ2-1	CASSPPERLGSSSYNEQFF	TGTGCCAGCTCACCACCTGAGCGACTTGGCAGCAGCTCCTACAATGAGCAGTTCTTC
14	-	TRBD1	TRBV6-1	TRBJ2-3	CASSEQGASDTQYF	TGTGCCAGCAGTGAACAGGGGGCATCAGATACGCAGTATTTT
14	-	TRBD1	TRBV5-1	TRBJ1-6	CASSLGQGASPLHF	TGCGCCAGCAGCTTGGGCCAGGGGGCTTCACCCCTCCACTTT
14	-	-	TRBV24-1	TRBJ2-5	CATGMGGLGETQYF	TGTGCCACCGGGATGGGGGGATTAGGAGAGACCCAGTACTTC
15	-	-	TRBV6-6	TRBJ2-1	CASKNLTGSYNEQFF	TGTGCCAGTAAAAACCTCACGGGCTCCTACAATGAGCAGTTCTTC
15	-	-	TRBV5-6	TRBJ2-5	CASSTTWGRMETQYF	TGTGCCAGCAGCACCACTTGGGGGAGGATGGAGACCCAGTACTTC
14	once	-	TRBV5-1	TRBJ2-7	CASSAEQLTYEQYF	TGCGCCAGCAGCGCCGAACAGTTAACCTACGAGCAGTACTTC
15	-	-	TRBV3-1/TRBV3-2	TRBJ2-5	CASSQDARGRQTQYF	TGTGCCAGCAGCCAAGACGCAAGGGGCCGGCAGACCCAGTACTTC
13	-	-	TRBV6-5	TRBJ1-1	CASGQVVNTEAFF	TGTGCCAGCGGACAAGTTGTGAACACTGAAGCTTTCTTT
16	-	TRBD1	TRBV7-3	TRBJ2-7	CASHPRTGTAPYEQYF	TGTGCCAGCCACCCTCGGACCGGGACAGCCCCATACGAGCAGTACTTC
13	-	-	TRBV30	TRBJ1-1	CAWSRAGRTEAFF	TGTGCCTGGAGCCGGGCAGGGCGCACTGAAGCTTTCTTT
15	-	-	TRBV18	TRBJ1-5	CASSPTGVSNQPQHF	TGTGCCAGCTCACCTACAGGAGTAAGCAATCAGCCCCAGCATTTT
14	-	-	TRBV25-1	TRBJ2-1	CASRGLSSYNEQFF	TGTGCCAGCAGGGGACTTTCCTCTTACAATGAGCAGTTCTTC
13	-	-	TRBV18	TRBJ1-5	CASSPGLSQPQHF	TGTGCCAGCTCACCCGGTTTGTCACAGCCCCAGCATTTT
14	-	-	TRBV7-3	TRBJ2-3	CASSFGLGTDTQYF	TGTGCCAGCAGCTTTGGGCTCGGCACAGATACGCAGTATTTT
18	few	-	TRBV7-9	TRBJ1-6	CASSSSSWRSSYNSPLHF	TGTGCCAGCAGCTCCAGTTCCTGGAGGAGCTCCTATAATTCACCCCTCCACTTT